The 25 T cell receptor beta chains presented below share a single source sample, sequenced in a study of beta chain features in type 1 diabetes. As every portion of the isolated RNA was reverse transcribed, the sequencing read expressed TCRB transcripts. Data came from immunoSEQ multiplex PCR; TCRdb stores just in-frame clones and leaves some out. The table lists about 16,000 clones, about 55% of them singletons. The sample was stem cell memory CD4+ T cells from blood. The source of these receptors is a woman younger than 30 in good health.

The chain joins TRBV19 to TRBJ1-1; D gene ambiguous. Looked up from germline, CDR1 is LNHDA and CDR2 is SQIVND (reference sequence). The CDR3 runs 15 residues. The V end was cut by 7 bases, the J end by 4 bases, with 19 bases between. CDR3 loop: CASTQRRGSRTEAFF. The CDR3 nucleotides read TGTGCCAGTACCCAACGCCGGGGAAGTCGCACTGAAGCTTTCTTT. Full variable domain (rest looked up from reference TRBV19 and TRBJ1-1): DGGITQSPKYLFRKEGQNVTLSCEQNLNHDAMYWYRQDPGQGLRLIYYSQIVNDFQKGDIAEGYSVSREKKESFPLTVTSAQKNPTAFYLCASTQRRGSRTEAFFGQGTRLTVV.

The chain combines TRBV5-6 with TRBJ1-5; D unresolved. Looked up from germline, CDR1 is SGHDT and CDR2 is YYEEEE. Trimming removed 7 bases from V and 5 bases from J, with 7 bases in between. The CDR3 totals 11 residues. CDR3 amino acids: CASSPDQPQHF. Here the CDR3 DNA reads TGTGCCAGCTCGCCGGATCAGCCCCAGCATTTT.

V usage is TRBV5-1 and J usage is TRBJ2-1, with 10 bases matching TRBD2. The V segment lost 4 bases and the J segment 8 bases; nucleotides outside the gene matches: 12. CDR3 size: 16 residues. Looked up from germline, CDR1 is SGHRS and CDR2 is YFSETQ. For the CDR3, the DNA is TGCGCCAGCAGCCTTCGACTAGCGGGTACAAGAGATGAGCAGTTCTTC. The encoded protein is CASSLRLAGTRDEQFF.

The V gene is TRBV30, the J gene TRBJ1-5; 7 nucleotides line up with TRBD1. The CDR3 totals 15 residues. Germline assignment: CDR1 GTSNPN and CDR2 SVGIG (reference sequence). The V gene end was trimmed by 1 base and the J gene end by 7 bases; junction bases not matched to a gene: 10. The CDR3 protein is CAWSAGRGGGQPQHF. CDR3 sequence (DNA): TGTGCCTGGAGTGCCGGGCGAGGGGGCGGACAGCCCCAGCATTTT.

This clone was observed once. This chain connects TRBV5-1 to TRBJ2-3; D may be TRBD2 (5 bases). CDR1 and CDR2 (germline): SGHRS, YFSETQ. CDR3 length: 14 amino acids. Trimming took off 4 bases at V and 1 base at J, with 10 bases between the two ends. The CDR3 nucleotides read TGCGCCAGCAGCCAGCTCGGGGGCACAGATACGCAGTATTTT. Its protein product is CASSQLGGTDTQYF.

The rearrangement uses TRBV6-1 and TRBJ1-1; D call uncertain. Germline CDR1 MNHNS, CDR2 SASEGT. Trimming removed 8 bases at V and 10 bases at J, with 11 bases between. This CDR3 is 10 amino acids long. The CDR3 DNA follows: TGTGCCAGCTCTGACTTTGGAGCTTTCTTT. Its translation is CASSDFGAFF.

This clone was observed a handful of times. V gene TRBV5-4 combines with J gene TRBJ2-1, with 9 bases fitting TRBD1. This CDR3 comprises 16 residues. The trim removed 0 bases at V and 9 bases at J, leaving 10 bases unmatched. Germline loops: CDR1 SGHNT, CDR2 YYREEE (reference sequence). Here the CDR3 DNA reads TGTGCCAGCAGCTTGGCTTTCGGGACAGGGAGCAGTGAGCAGTTCTTC. It is translated as CASSLAFGTGSSEQFF.

The chain recombines TRBV4-1 with TRBJ2-7; perhaps TRBD2 as D (7 bases). Trimming cost V 0 bases and J 3 bases, with 15 bases left between them. Germline CDR1 is MGHRA and CDR2 is YSYEKL. The CDR3 runs 16 residues. CDR3: CASSQDRGGGGYEQYF. For the CDR3, the DNA is TGCGCCAGCAGCCAAGATAGGGGGGGAGGTGGCTACGAGCAGTACTTC.

A single count supports this clone. The rearrangement joins TRBV18 to TRBJ2-5; 9 nucleotides agree with TRBD1. The germline V gene encodes CDR1 KGHSH and CDR2 LQKENI. The V and J ends lost 0 bases and 0 bases, in that order; junction bases with no gene match: 5. This CDR3 contains 17 residues. This CDR3 reads CASSPPTGTGNQETQYF. CDR3 in DNA: TGTGCCAGCTCACCACCTACCGGGACAGGGAACCAAGAGACCCAGTACTTC.

This clone was seen once. The chain couples TRBV5-1 to TRBJ2-1; no firm D call. Germline CDR1 is SGHRS and CDR2 is YFSETQ. V lost 0 bases and J lost 6, with 10 bases in between. The CDR3 is made up of 14 amino acids. DNA of the CDR3: TGCGCCAGCAGCTTGGGTCAGGTTGGCAATGAGCAGTTCTTC. This sequence encodes CASSLGQVGNEQFF. The complete variable domain, with remaining parts taken from reference TRBV5-1 and TRBJ2-1, reads KAGVTQTPRYLIKTRGQQVTLSCSPISGHRSVSWYQQTPGQGLQFLFEYFSETQRNKGNFPGRFSGRQFSNSRSEMNVSTLELGDSALYLCASSLGQVGNEQFFGPGTRLTVL.

The chain employs TRBV29-1 and TRBJ2-6, with TRBD1 matching 7 bases. The CDR3 is 16 residues long. Trimming at V came to 7 bases and at J to 0 bases, leaving 9 bases not matched to a gene. Germline V lookup: CDR1 SQVTM, CDR2 ANQGSEA. DNA for the CDR3: TGCAGCGGGCAAGGACAGGACAGCTCTGGGGCCAACGTCCTGACTTTC. This sequence encodes CSGQGQDSSGANVLTF.

This clone was counted between two and nine times. The genes are TRBV6-1 and TRBJ2-1; the match to TRBD2 covers 9 bases. From germline, CDR1 is MNHNS and CDR2 SASEGT. The CDR3 totals 19 residues. V was pared by 1 base and J by 9 bases, with 19 bases of the junction left unmatched. The CDR3 protein is CASSEVPRGSGGARGEQFF. CDR3 coding DNA: TGTGCCAGCAGTGAAGTACCCCGAGGTAGCGGGGGTGCCCGGGGTGAGCAGTTCTTC.

The chain employs TRBV9 and TRBJ1-1, with D uncertain. Trimming removed 0 bases at V and 4 bases at J, with 10 bases between. The CDR3 runs to 14 residues. Germline V lookup: CDR1 SGDLS, CDR2 YYNGEE. CDR3 sequence (DNA): TGTGCCAGCAGCGTAGATTCGGGTTTCACTGAAGCTTTCTTT. Protein product: CASSVDSGFTEAFF.

Written as DNA, the CDR3 is TGTGCCAGCAGTTTTGCGGGAGGGCCGGGCAATGAGCAGTTCTTC. Residues: CASSFAGGPGNEQFF. V and J are TRBV28 and TRBJ2-1, with 9 bases matching TRBD2. The CDR3 is made up of 15 amino acids. Germline CDR1 MDHEN, CDR2 SYDVKM. The junction had 6 bases not matched to a gene; V was cut back by 3 bases and J by 6 bases. Complete variable domain (other parts from reference TRBV28 and TRBJ2-1): DVKVTQSSRYLVKRTGEKVFLECVQDMDHENMFWYRQDPGLGLRLIYFSYDVKMKEKGDIPEGYSVSREKKERFSLILESASTNQTSMYLCASSFAGGPGNEQFFGPGTRLTVL.

This clone was found a few times. CDR3 coding DNA: TGTGCCAGCTTGCAGGGGCCCAACACTGAAGCTTTCTTT. Amino acid sequence: CASLQGPNTEAFF. The genes are TRBV2 and TRBJ1-1; D perhaps matches TRBD1 (6 bases). Between the trimmed V and J ends, which lost 8 bases and 2 bases, there was a span of 12 bases. This CDR3 spans 13 amino acids. Germline V gene data show CDR1 as SNHLY and CDR2 as FYNNEI.

The rearrangement uses TRBV6-1 and TRBJ2-2, with D perhaps TRBD2 (6 bases). There are 17 residues in the CDR3. Looked up from germline, CDR1 is MNHNS and CDR2 is SASEGT. V was cut by 2 bases and J by 6 bases, with 19 bases left in between. Written as DNA, the CDR3 is TGTGCCAGCAGTGAAAGTGGCGGGCGGGCGGGATCCGGGGAGCTGTTTTTT. Amino acid sequence: CASSESGGRAGSGELFF.

The V and J genes are TRBV19 and TRBJ1-1; 7 nucleotides line up with TRBD1. CDR1 LNHDA and CDR2 SQIVND come from the germline V gene (reference sequence). V gave up 5 bases and J gave up 1 base; unmatched junction bases: 7. This CDR3 region has 15 residues. Here the CDR3 reads CASSRQGRSNTEAFF. The CDR3, as DNA: TGTGCCAGTAGTCGACAGGGCCGTTCGAACACTGAAGCTTTCTTT.

V gene TRBV7-3 combines with J gene TRBJ2-1; TRBD2 agrees at 8 bases. Germline trimming cut 0 bases from V and 4 bases from J; bases unmatched to any gene: 2. The CDR3 extends over 15 amino acids. From germline, CDR1 is SGHTA and CDR2 FQGTGA. The DNA for the CDR3 is TGTGCCAGCAGCTTAACTAGCGGGGTATACAATGAGCAGTTCTTC. This translates into CASSLTSGVYNEQFF.

This chain links TRBV2 with TRBJ2-5; the match to TRBD2 covers 9 bases. Germline lookup yields CDR1 SNHLY and CDR2 FYNNEI. The V segment lost 7 bases and the J segment 5 bases; nucleotides outside the gene matches: 8. This CDR3 contains 14 residues. The CDR3 is CASNSAGGSETQYF. The CDR3 coding sequence is TGTGCCAGCAATTCCGCGGGGGGGTCGGAGACCCAGTACTTC.

In DNA form, the CDR3 reads TGTGCCACCACCTTGGACAGGGCCCCCTACAATGAGCAGTTCTTC. It is translated as CATTLDRAPYNEQFF. The chain uses TRBV15 and TRBJ2-1; 8 bases line up with TRBD1. The germline CDR1 and CDR2 sequences are LNHNV and YYDKDF (reference sequence). After removal of 7 bases from V and 2 bases from J, the junction contained 7 bases not matched to a gene. The CDR3 sequence is 15 residues long.

The rearrangement uses TRBV11-2 and TRBJ2-7; perhaps TRBD1 as D (6 bases). With 0 bases removed from V and 0 bases from J, the gap between germline ends came to 9 bases. Germline CDR1 is SGHAT and CDR2 is FQNNGV. This CDR3 comprises 15 residues. The CDR3 nucleotides read TGTGCCAGCAGCTTAGATCTGGACAGCTCCTACGAGCAGTACTTC. Encoded protein: CASSLDLDSSYEQYF.

The gene calls are TRBV7-9 and TRBJ2-7, with TRBD2 identical over 8 bases. The junction had 8 bases not matched to a gene; V was cut back by 6 bases and J by 4 bases. CDR3 size: 14 residues. Germline V gene lookup returns CDR1 SEHNR and CDR2 FQNEAQ (reference sequence). The CDR3 DNA is TGTGCCAGCAGACCGAGCGGGAGTCTGTACGAGCAGTACTTC. The encoded protein is CASRPSGSLYEQYF.

The DNA of the CDR3 is TGTGCCAGCAGTTACCGAGCTGAGGCCAATCAGCCCCAGCATTTT. It is translated as CASSYRAEANQPQHF. This chain uses TRBV6-6 with TRBJ1-5; D is uncertain. Trimming cost V 2 bases and J 3 bases, with 11 bases left between them. The CDR3 has 15 amino acids. The V gene's germline CDR1 is MNHNY and CDR2 SVGAGI (reference sequence).

This clone was picked up a small number of times. The chain couples TRBV5-1 to TRBJ1-1, with 9 bases matching TRBD1. Looked up from germline, CDR1 is SGHRS and CDR2 is YFSETQ. The CDR3 has 14 residues. Unmatched junction bases numbered 0, after V lost 0 bases and J lost 3 bases. The CDR3 protein is CASSLDRGHTEAFF. As DNA, the CDR3 is TGCGCCAGCAGCTTGGACAGGGGGCACACTGAAGCTTTCTTT.

This clone was seen only a few times. This chain joins TRBV5-1 and TRBJ1-1; TRBD1 is a possible D gene (6 bases). CDR3 length: 15 amino acids. The germline V gene encodes CDR1 SGHRS and CDR2 YFSETQ. V was pared by 0 bases and J by 1 base, with 10 bases between. The CDR3 reads CASSLAAGANTEAFF. CDR3 nucleotide sequence: TGCGCCAGCAGCTTGGCGGCAGGGGCGAACACTGAAGCTTTCTTT. Drawing the rest from reference TRBV5-1 and TRBJ1-1, the complete variable domain is KAGVTQTPRYLIKTRGQQVTLSCSPISGHRSVSWYQQTPGQGLQFLFEYFSETQRNKGNFPGRFSGRQFSNSRSEMNVSTLELGDSALYLCASSLAAGANTEAFFGQGTRLTVV.